This TCR beta chain was sequenced in a study of spatial heterogeneity in lung cancer. Study-wide points: Whereas they appeared in blood less at follow-up, ubiquitous expanded tumor TCRs appeared there more at resection.

Regarding time point: sample taken at primary tumor resection. TCRs were sequenced from unsorted whole RNA of tumor, nontumor lung or PBMC. Patients with untreated early-stage non-small cell lung cancer, numbering more than 55, were the donors. TCRdb redid the calling of the 5' RACE reads with MiXCR, one entry per CDR3 protein. Altogether about 82,000 distinct CDR3 sequences are present, roughly 13% being singletons, with the ten largest covering under 5.5%. With V trimmed by 7 bases and J by 0 bases, 4 bases remained unmatched. The CDR3 loop spans 15 amino acids. From germline, CDR1 is LNHNV and CDR2 YYDKDF (reference sequence). This clonotype was counted ten times or more. Its antigen is still unknown.

The V and J genes are TRBV15 and TRBJ2-2; 8 bases map to TRBD1. Material: PBMCs, obtained at surgery. The clonotype comes from a male donor with early-stage non-small cell lung cancer. This CDR3 reads CATKAGGANTGELFF. CDR3 DNA: TGTGCCACCAAGGCAGGGGGCGCGAACACCGGGGAGCTGTTTTTT.